The clone carrying this T cell receptor (beta chain) has just a few counts. The antigen is unknown. The data originate from a study of cytomegalovirus exposure and HLA in healthy donors. The study's findings and limits: Earlier analysis yielded a pattern in which most TCR beta V segments were productive about 90% or about 30% of the time. Evidence from a later analysis indicated that most CMV-associated TCR beta chains looked HLA-restricted.

The CDR3 contains 15 residues. Germline V CDR1 and CDR2: ENHRY, SYGVKD. Losses at the gene ends were 10 bases for V and 1 base for J; bases not matched to a gene: 9. This PCR relied on a set of 60 Vbeta primers and 13 Jbeta primers. The data were produced by immunoSEQ multiplex PCR, yet TCRdb's version contains in-frame clones alone and is incomplete. The sample shows approximately 150,000 clones, roughly four fifths of them seen only once. Samples came from healthy bone marrow donors. The rearrangement joins TRBV10-3 to TRBJ2-3, with 9 bases lining up with TRBD2. This clonotype was obtained from a female donor in good health and CMV-seronegative. Sequencing was performed on PBMCs. CDR3: CASGGQRGGTDTQYF. The DNA for the CDR3 is TGTGCCAGCGGGGGCCAGCGGGGGGGCACAGATACGCAGTATTTT.